This T cell receptor (beta chain) was sequenced in a study of T cells in Graves' hyperthyroidism and ophthalmopathy (dated by TCRdb to between 2018 and 2021). Regarding the study in general: Peripheral blood was sampled at the time of initial diagnosis, prior to any treatment. To identify TCR V-J signatures that set the groups apart, the researchers used a discovery cohort of 100 or so patients, made up of 43 with Graves' ophthalmopathy and about 60 with stable Graves' hyperthyroidism. Whether ophthalmopathy could be predicted prospectively was tested in an independent validation cohort made up of roughly 19 hyperthyroidism patients plus 17 patients who later progressed to ophthalmopathy. The 80 to 100 discovery patients were randomly divided into training and test sets at a 7:3 ratio. The study also compared thyroid tissue and blood T-cell repertoires from about six Graves' hyperthyroidism patients. After sampling, hyperthyroidism patients received methimazole starting at 30 mg daily, and ophthalmopathy patients received high-dose intravenous methylprednisolone. The paper describes TCR Vbeta CDR3 sequencing of 135 peripheral blood samples, made up of 43 ophthalmopathy patients, around 78 hyperthyroidism patients and 17 progressor patients.

TCR beta CDR3 regions were amplified from RNA transcripts. For the first round of RT-PCR on the TCR CDR3, the HTBI primer set was used together with the Qiagen OneStep RT-PCR kit. Libraries were constructed in a second round of multiplex PCR, after which size selection and purification were carried out. Paired-end sequencing of the libraries was performed with 100 bp reads on an Illumina HiSeq2000. The original pipeline was this. SOAPnuke was used to process the raw data, with reads discarded if the reads contained adapters or uncalled bases, had a mean Phred below 15, or lacked an exact constant-primer or identifier match. High-quality paired reads were merged with COPE v1.2.5, and unique nucleotide sequences were defined as clonotypes. MiTCR v1.1 was used to align clonotypes to the IMGT TRBV, TRBD and TRBJ reference segments. Analysis was restricted to V-J combinations with a frequency above 0.0001, which covered roughly 99% of repertoires. The TCS score was defined as F50 (clonal expansion) divided by E x V (chaos), with BLOSUM62-based TCRdist calculated between CDR3 peptides within each V-J. Welch's t-statistics and random forest reduced 450 to 600 V-J features to about 13, which were used in a naive Bayes classifier (R e1071). The public reads were run again by TCRdb, first through fastp at Q25 and then through MiXCR, and only productive beta chains were kept. Every CDR3 protein is listed once, alongside the most common genes and DNA of its rows. TCRdb assigned the V and J calls; the authors' analysis was not used. Here the sample has about 300,000 distinct CDR3 sequences; approximately 18% occur a single time. Jointly, the top ten make up under 45% of the sample.

The germline V gene (reference sequence) yields LNHDA for CDR1 and SQIVND for CDR2. Trimming accounts for 6 bases at V and 11 bases at J, while the number of junction bases matched to no gene is 9. Counted from cysteine to phenylalanine, this CDR3 has 14 amino acids. Only the CDR3 region is kept as DNA, spanning 42 bases read in frame from base 1. Overall study outcomes, separate from this receptor: Blood samples also contained most of the expanded thyroid clonotypes (frequency above 0.001), which suggests that blood repertoires may reflect thyroid immune responses. A model built on a 13 V-J signature distinguished ophthalmopathy from stable hyperthyroidism, reaching around 90% sensitivity and 81.08% specificity in cross-validation and 80%/75% in testing. No statistical method was used to fix the sample size in advance, and group allocation was not hidden from the investigators. In validation, the model predicted progression to ophthalmopathy with approximately 71% sensitivity and over 72% specificity, a median of roughly seven months before onset.

As regards this clonotype: Its antigen has not been determined. No per-base quality is available; no much larger clone lies one base away.

In the ophthalmopathy patients, disease was moderately to severely active, with a Clinical Activity Score of 3 or more, a NOSPECS grade of 4 or more, and a duration of less than 3 months. The study excluded patients with uncontrolled infections, other autoimmune diseases, pregnancy or lactation. Diagnoses relied on clinical symptoms, serum thyroxine and TRAb, thyroid ultrasound and orbital computed tomography. PBMCs were separated from over 9 ml of fresh peripheral blood using Ficoll-Paque density gradient centrifugation. Total RNA was extracted with Trizol reagent, and quality was checked on an Agilent 2100 Bioanalyzer.

Sequenced sample: blood. The sequence is built from TRBV19 and TRBJ2-2; TRBD2 fits 10 bases in the junction. The sequence was obtained from a man aged 45 to 65 with Graves' ophthalmopathy. The CDR3 region has the sequence CASSQTSGFSELFF. In nucleotide form, the sequence is TGTGCCAGTAGCCAGACTAGCGGGTTTTCTGAGCTGTTTTTT.